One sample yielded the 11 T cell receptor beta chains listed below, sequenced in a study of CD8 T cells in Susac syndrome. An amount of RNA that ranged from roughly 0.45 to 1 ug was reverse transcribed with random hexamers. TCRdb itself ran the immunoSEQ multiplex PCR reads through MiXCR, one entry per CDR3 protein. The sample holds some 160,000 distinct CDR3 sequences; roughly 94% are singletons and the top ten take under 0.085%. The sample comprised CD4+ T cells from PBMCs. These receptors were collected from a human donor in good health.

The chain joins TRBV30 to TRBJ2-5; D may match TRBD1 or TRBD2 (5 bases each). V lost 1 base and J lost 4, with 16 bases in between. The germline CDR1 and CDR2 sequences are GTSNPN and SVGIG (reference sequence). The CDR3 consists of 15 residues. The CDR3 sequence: CAWSGKGTSGETQYF. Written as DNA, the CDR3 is TGTGCCTGGAGTGGGAAAGGGACCTCTGGAGAGACCCAGTACTTC.

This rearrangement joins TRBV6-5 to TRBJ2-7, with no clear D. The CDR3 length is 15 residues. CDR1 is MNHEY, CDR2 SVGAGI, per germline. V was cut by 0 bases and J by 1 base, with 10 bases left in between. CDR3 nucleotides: TGTGCCAGCAGTTACTCTGCCCTCGGTTCCTACGAGCAGTACTTC. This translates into CASSYSALGSYEQYF.

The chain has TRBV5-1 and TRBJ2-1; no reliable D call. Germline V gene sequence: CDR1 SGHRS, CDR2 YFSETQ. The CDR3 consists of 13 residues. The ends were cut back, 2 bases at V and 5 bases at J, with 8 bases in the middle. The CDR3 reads CASSFRANNEQFF. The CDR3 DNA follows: TGCGCCAGCAGCTTCCGGGCGAACAATGAGCAGTTCTTC.

CDR3 region: CSARTGGVEQYF. The DNA of the CDR3 is TGCAGTGCCAGGACAGGGGGCGTCGAGCAGTACTTC. The chain recombines TRBV20-1 with TRBJ2-7; 11 nucleotides align to TRBD1. Germline CDR1 and CDR2: DFQATT and SNEGSKA (reference sequence). V was clipped by 6 bases and J by 6 bases; unmatched bases: 4. The CDR3 loop spans 12 amino acids.

The CDR3 sequence is CASSPRSNQPQHF. The CDR3 bases are TGTGCCAGCTCACCAAGGAGCAATCAGCCCCAGCATTTT. V is TRBV18 and J is TRBJ1-5; D gene ambiguous. V lost 2 bases and J lost 1, with 3 bases in between. CDR1 KGHSH and CDR2 LQKENI come from the germline V gene. This CDR3 is 13 amino acids long.

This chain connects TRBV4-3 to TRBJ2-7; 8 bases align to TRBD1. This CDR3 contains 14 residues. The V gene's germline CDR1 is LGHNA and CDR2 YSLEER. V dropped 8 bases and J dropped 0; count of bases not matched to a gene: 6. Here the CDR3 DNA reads TGCGCCAGCCGTGCCGGGACAGGCTCCTACGAGCAGTACTTC. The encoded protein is CASRAGTGSYEQYF.

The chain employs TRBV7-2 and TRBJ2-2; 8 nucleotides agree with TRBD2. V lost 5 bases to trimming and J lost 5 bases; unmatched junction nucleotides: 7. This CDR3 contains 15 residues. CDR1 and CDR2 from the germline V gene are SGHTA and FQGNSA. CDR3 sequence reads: CASSAAGDRTGELFF. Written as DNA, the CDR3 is TGTGCCAGCAGCGCAGCGGGGGACCGGACCGGGGAGCTGTTTTTT.

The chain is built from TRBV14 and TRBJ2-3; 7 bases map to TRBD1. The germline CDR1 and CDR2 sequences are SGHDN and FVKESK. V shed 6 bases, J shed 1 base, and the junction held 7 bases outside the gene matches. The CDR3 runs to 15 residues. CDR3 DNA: TGTGCCAGCAGACCCCAGGGGGTCGGCACAGATACGCAGTATTTT. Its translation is CASRPQGVGTDTQYF.

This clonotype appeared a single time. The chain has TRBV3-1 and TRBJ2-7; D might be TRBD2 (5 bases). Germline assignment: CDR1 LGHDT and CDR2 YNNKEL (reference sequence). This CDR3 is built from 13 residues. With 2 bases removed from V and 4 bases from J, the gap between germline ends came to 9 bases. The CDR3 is CASSQQLGYEQYF. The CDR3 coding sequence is TGTGCCAGCAGCCAACAACTAGGATACGAGCAGTACTTC.

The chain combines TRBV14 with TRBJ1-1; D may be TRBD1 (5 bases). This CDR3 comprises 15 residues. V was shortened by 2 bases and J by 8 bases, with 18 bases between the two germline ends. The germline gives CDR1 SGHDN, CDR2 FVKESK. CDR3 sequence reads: CASSQHLPGSAEAFF. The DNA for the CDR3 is TGTGCCAGCAGCCAACACCTCCCAGGGAGCGCGGAAGCTTTCTTT.

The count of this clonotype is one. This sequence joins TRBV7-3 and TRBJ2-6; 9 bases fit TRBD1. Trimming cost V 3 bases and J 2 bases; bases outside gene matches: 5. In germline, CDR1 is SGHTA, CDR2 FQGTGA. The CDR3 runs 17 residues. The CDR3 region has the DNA TGTGCCAGCAGCTTTGGGACAGGGACGCCTGGGGCCAACGTCCTGACTTTC. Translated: CASSFGTGTPGANVLTF.